This passage covers 30 T cell receptor beta chains from one sample sequenced in a study of shared T cell receptors in the human thymus. This table comes from immunoSEQ multiplex PCR, and its TCRdb copy is limited to in-frame clones, with some not included. The repertoire has around 730,000 clones, approximately 85% of them found once; the top ten carry over 0.008%. The sample was also linked to a second study, of human thymus T cells.

The sequencing input was thymocytes. These receptors were taken from a girl in the first two years of life with a congenital heart defect.

The V gene is TRBV5-4, the J gene TRBJ1-1; no definite D call. Germline CDR1 reads SGHNT; CDR2 reads YYREEE (reference sequence). The CDR3 extends over 14 amino acids. Trimming shortened V by 3 bases and J by 3 bases, and 12 bases separated the two germline ends. The CDR3 region is CASSSAVVYTEAFF. The DNA for the CDR3 is TGTGCCAGCAGCTCCGCGGTCGTGTACACTGAAGCTTTCTTT.

The V and J genes are TRBV6-5 and TRBJ1-1; D is possibly TRBD1 (5 bases). The germline V and J ends were trimmed by 6 bases and 6 bases, with 14 bases remaining between them. There are 13 residues in the CDR3. Germline CDR1 reads MNHEY; CDR2 reads SVGAGI. The CDR3 protein is CASSLTGVPEAFF. The CDR3 nucleotides are TGTGCCAGCAGCCTAACAGGAGTCCCTGAAGCTTTCTTT.

The gene calls are TRBV5-6 and TRBJ1-6; D might be TRBD1 (6 bases). V was pared by 0 bases and J by 8 bases, with 21 bases between. The CDR3 runs to 18 residues. Germline V gene lookup returns CDR1 SGHDT and CDR2 YYEEEE. The CDR3 spells CASSLDSGGLRTHSPLHF. CDR3 DNA sequence: TGTGCCAGCAGCTTGGATTCCGGGGGGCTAAGGACCCATTCACCCCTCCACTTT. The full variable domain, in which reference TRBV5-6 and TRBJ1-6 provide the parts outside the CDR3, is DAGVTQSPTHLIKTRGQQVTLRCSPKSGHDTVSWYQQALGQGPQFIFQYYEEEERQRGNFPDRFSGHQFPNYSSELNVNALLLGDSALYLCASSLDSGGLRTHSPLHFGNGTRLTVT.

The chain joins TRBV19 to TRBJ1-1; 10 bases are a match to TRBD1. The CDR3 runs 14 residues. V gave up 5 bases and J gave up 11 bases; unmatched junction bases: 11. Germline lookup yields CDR1 LNHDA and CDR2 SQIVND (reference sequence). The CDR3 loop is CASSRRDRGYAAFF. DNA for the CDR3: TGTGCCAGTAGTCGGAGGGACAGGGGTTATGCGGCTTTCTTT. Variable domain in full (rest from reference TRBV19 and TRBJ1-1): DGGITQSPKYLFRKEGQNVTLSCEQNLNHDAMYWYRQDPGQGLRLIYYSQIVNDFQKGDIAEGYSVSREKKESFPLTVTSAQKNPTAFYLCASSRRDRGYAAFFGQGTRLTVV.

The chain combines TRBV10-3 with TRBJ1-1; maybe TRBD1 (6 bases). Trimming took 3 bases from V and 6 from J, leaving 11 bases between them. The CDR3 is made up of 13 amino acids. CDR1 ENHRY and CDR2 SYGVKD come from the germline V gene. The CDR3 DNA reads TGTGCCATCAGTGATGGGGGCGCGGCTGAAGCTTTCTTT. Protein: CAISDGGAAEAFF.

The chain uses TRBV4-2 and TRBJ1-3, with 9 bases that match TRBD1. Germline V gene sequence: CDR1 LGHNA, CDR2 YNFKEQ. The CDR3 contains 20 residues. The ends lost 1 base at V and 1 base at J; junction bases unmatched: 14. The CDR3: CASSQVGTGRKWGSGNTIYF. CDR3 in DNA: TGTGCCAGCAGCCAAGTCGGGACAGGGAGAAAATGGGGTTCTGGAAACACCATATATTTT.

V and J are TRBV6-5 and TRBJ1-5; D is perhaps TRBD1 (5 bases). The CDR3 is 14 residues long. From germline, CDR1 is MNHEY and CDR2 SVGAGI. Trimming took 4 bases from V and 4 from J, leaving 11 bases between them. The CDR3 nucleotides are TGTGCCAGCAGTTCCGGGACTAAAAATCAGCCCCAGCATTTT. Protein: CASSSGTKNQPQHF.

The chain uses TRBV12-5 and TRBJ1-2; a possible D gene is TRBD1 (5 bases). Germline CDR1 reads LGHNT; CDR2 reads FRNRAP. CDR3 length: 13 amino acids. Trimming stripped 5 bases from V and 6 bases from J, with 13 bases between. The CDR3 reads CASGLSRGHGYTF. In DNA, the CDR3 is TGTGCTAGTGGTCTATCTAGGGGTCATGGCTACACCTTC. Drawing the rest from reference TRBV12-5 and TRBJ1-2, the complete variable domain is DARVTQTPRHKVTEMGQEVTMRCQPILGHNTVFWYRQTMMQGLELLAYFRNRAPLDDSGMPKDRFSAEMPDATLATLKIQPSEPRDSAVYFCASGLSRGHGYTFGSGTRLTVV.

The CDR3 loop reads CASSQATKGQGLGGYTF. The CDR3 coding sequence is TGCGCCAGCAGCCAAGCCACCAAGGGACAGGGGCTGGGTGGCTACACCTTC. This chain connects TRBV4-3 to TRBJ1-2; TRBD1 matches 10 bases. Germline CDR1 and CDR2: LGHNA and YSLEER. J lost 7 bases, V lost 1 base, and 12 bases had no gene match. The CDR3 extends over 17 amino acids.

This clone has a single count. The gene calls are TRBV29-1 and TRBJ1-2; no clear D gene. This CDR3 contains 15 residues. Germline V gives CDR1 SQVTM, CDR2 ANQGSEA. Trimming pared 4 bases from V and 3 bases from J, leaving 18 bases between. CDR3 sequence (DNA): TGCAGCGTTGCCTACCGGCAACGGGTCGACTATGGCTACACCTTC. This translates into CSVAYRQRVDYGYTF.

This clone was seen a single time. The junction does not match germline at one end; this may be a read error. The chain joins TRBV5-5 to TRBJ2-1; 11 positions agree with TRBD1. Per germline, CDR1 SGHKS and CDR2 YYEKEE (reference sequence). The CDR3 loop spans 13 amino acids. CDR3 coding DNA: TGTGCCAGCAGCTACCCCGTGGACAGGGGGCTGATCTTC. Its translation: CASSYPVDRGLIF.

This clone was observed a single time. The genes are TRBV5-1 and TRBJ1-6; D call uncertain. The CDR3 loop spans 13 amino acids. V was pared by 0 bases and J by 5 bases, with 3 bases between. Germline V gives CDR1 SGHRS, CDR2 YFSETQ. The CDR3 spells CASSLDNNSPLHF. The CDR3 DNA is TGCGCCAGCAGCTTGGACAATAATTCACCCCTCCACTTT.

This chain uses TRBV12-5 with TRBJ2-5; 10 nucleotides line up with TRBD2. The CDR3 has 17 residues. With V trimmed by 3 bases and J by 2 bases, 9 bases remained unmatched. CDR1 LGHNT and CDR2 FRNRAP come from the germline V gene. CDR3 amino acids: CASGLSPLAGFQETQYF. The CDR3 nucleotides are TGTGCTAGTGGTTTATCCCCACTAGCGGGGTTTCAAGAGACCCAGTACTTC. The variable domain in full, completed from reference TRBV12-5 and TRBJ2-5, reads DARVTQTPRHKVTEMGQEVTMRCQPILGHNTVFWYRQTMMQGLELLAYFRNRAPLDDSGMPKDRFSAEMPDATLATLKIQPSEPRDSAVYFCASGLSPLAGFQETQYFGPGTRLLVL.

The chain joins TRBV29-1 to TRBJ2-2, with D uncertain. The CDR3 has 15 residues. The germline V gene has CDR1 SQVTM and CDR2 ANQGSEA. Trimming pared 4 bases from V and 3 bases from J, leaving 15 bases between. CDR3 DNA: TGCAGCGTTGCTCAAGGCAGGATGGACACCGGGGAGCTGTTTTTT. This sequence encodes CSVAQGRMDTGELFF.

The chain combines TRBV5-1 with TRBJ2-5; the D is unclear. The CDR3 totals 14 residues. V gave up 4 bases and J gave up 0 bases, with 10 bases separating them. CDR1 and CDR2 from the germline V gene are SGHRS and YFSETQ. CDR3 DNA sequence: TGCGCCAGCAGCCCGGTCACTAACCAAGAGACCCAGTACTTC. Its translation is CASSPVTNQETQYF.

The chain couples TRBV30 to TRBJ2-2, with D perhaps TRBD2 (6 bases). Germline-derived CDR1 and CDR2 are GTSNPN and SVGIG (reference sequence). Trimming stripped 1 base from V and 0 bases from J, with 9 bases between. The CDR3 is 15 amino acids. The CDR3 DNA is TGTGCCTGGAGTGGATGGGGGGCGAACACCGGGGAGCTGTTTTTT. Translation: CAWSGWGANTGELFF.

The genes are TRBV18 and TRBJ2-2; 9 bases are a match to TRBD1. There are 16 residues in the CDR3. The V segment lost 7 bases and the J segment 5 bases; nucleotides outside the gene matches: 11. Germline V lookup: CDR1 KGHSH, CDR2 LQKENI. CDR3 nucleotide sequence: TGTGCCAGCTTCCACCCGGGACAGGGTCGAACCGGGGAGCTGTTTTTT. Translation gives CASFHPGQGRTGELFF.

CDR3 region: CASSLLTSGGATDTQYF. The CDR3, as DNA: TGTGCCAGCAGCCTACTCACTAGCGGGGGGGCCACAGATACGCAGTATTTT. This chain joins TRBV7-9 and TRBJ2-3; TRBD2 aligns across 13 bases. With 5 bases clipped from V and 2 bases from J, the junction kept 7 bases outside the gene matches. The CDR3 has 17 residues. In germline, CDR1 is SEHNR, CDR2 FQNEAQ (reference sequence). Combining the CDR3 with reference TRBV7-9 and TRBJ2-3 gives the whole variable domain DTGVSQNPRHKITKRGQNVTFRCDPISEHNRLYWYRQTLGQGPEFLTYFQNEAQLEKSRLLSDRFSAERPKGSFSTLEIQRTEQGDSAMYLCASSLLTSGGATDTQYFGPGTRLTVL.

The rearrangement links TRBV2 to TRBJ1-3; TRBD1 agrees at 7 bases. Looked up from germline, CDR1 is SNHLY and CDR2 is FYNNEI. J gave up 8 bases and V 6 bases, and 7 bases lay outside the gene matches. CDR3 length: 13 amino acids. The DNA for the CDR3 is TGTGCCAGCAGCGCGACAGGGATGTACACCATATATTTT. Translating it yields CASSATGMYTIYF.

This clone was counted a few times. This chain links TRBV5-1 with TRBJ2-3; TRBD2 matches 7 bases. Looked up from germline, CDR1 is SGHRS and CDR2 is YFSETQ. This CDR3 comprises 16 residues. Unmatched junction bases numbered 11, after V lost 4 bases and J lost 3 bases. The CDR3 reads CASSLPWGGFTDTQYF. For the CDR3, the DNA is TGCGCCAGCAGCCTTCCGTGGGGGGGTTTTACAGATACGCAGTATTTT.

V and J are TRBV25-1 and TRBJ1-2; tentative D call: TRBD1 (6 bases). V was cut by 6 bases and J by 7 bases, with 18 bases left in between. Germline V gene data show CDR1 as MGHDK and CDR2 as SYGVNS. This CDR3 contains 14 residues. The CDR3 coding sequence is TGTGCCAGCAGGAAAGGGGGGGCCAAGGCTGGCTACACCTTC. It encodes CASRKGGAKAGYTF.

The chain couples TRBV19 to TRBJ1-1; 10 positions match TRBD1. The CDR3 has 14 amino acids. Unmatched junction bases numbered 3, after V lost 4 bases and J lost 4 bases. Germline V lookup: CDR1 LNHDA, CDR2 SQIVND (reference sequence). The CDR3 DNA is TGTGCCAGTAGTAAGGGACAGGGGACCACTGAAGCTTTCTTT. Translating it yields CASSKGQGTTEAFF.

This chain links TRBV27 with TRBJ2-7; TRBD1 might be the D (5 bases). CDR3 size: 18 residues. CDR1 and CDR2 from the germline V gene are MNHEY and SMNVEV (reference sequence). The V and J ends lost 2 bases and 5 bases respectively, with 25 bases between them. Here the CDR3 reads CASSLRWGRLGKFDEQYF. DNA for the CDR3: TGTGCCAGCAGTTTAAGGTGGGGCAGGCTGGGTAAGTTTGACGAGCAGTACTTC.

The V call is TRBV12-5, the J call TRBJ1-2; possibly TRBD1 for D (6 bases). The CDR3 is 16 residues long. Looked up from germline, CDR1 is LGHNT and CDR2 is FRNRAP. V was cut by 3 bases and J by 2 bases, with 16 bases left in between. The CDR3, as DNA: TGTGCTAGTGGTTTAAGTAGATCCCAGGGGAACTATGGCTACACCTTC. It translates to CASGLSRSQGNYGYTF.

The chain recombines TRBV25-1 with TRBJ1-1; D is undetermined. The germline V and J ends were trimmed by 4 bases and 2 bases, with 8 bases remaining between them. This CDR3 has 13 amino acids. Germline-derived CDR1 and CDR2 are MGHDK and SYGVNS. CDR3 coding DNA: TGTGCCAGCAGTGGTCGGAGAAACACTGAAGCTTTCTTT. Residues: CASSGRRNTEAFF.

The chain combines TRBV7-9 with TRBJ1-1; D is possibly TRBD1 (6 bases). Germline CDR1 reads SEHNR; CDR2 reads FQNEAQ (reference sequence). Trimming took off 4 bases at V and 4 bases at J, with 13 bases between the two ends. The CDR3 is 14 amino acids. Here the CDR3 DNA reads TGTGCCAGCAGCTCGCAGGGAGGGGGCACTGAAGCTTTCTTT. Residues: CASSSQGGGTEAFF.

The rearrangement links TRBV15 to TRBJ1-3; D call uncertain. Germline V lookup: CDR1 LNHNV, CDR2 YYDKDF (reference sequence). V gave up 8 bases and J gave up 1 base, with 6 bases separating them. The CDR3 covers 12 residues. In nucleotides, the CDR3 is TGTGCCACCCACGGGTCTGGAAACACCATATATTTT. Translation: CATHGSGNTIYF. The whole variable domain, filled in from reference TRBV15 and TRBJ1-3, reads DAMVIQNPRYQVTQFGKPVTLSCSQTLNHNVMYWYQQKSSQAPKLLFHYYDKDFNNEADTPDNFQSRRPNTSFCFLDIRSPGLGDTAMYLCATHGSGNTIYFGEGSWLTVV.

The DNA for the CDR3 is TGTGCCAGTTGGACTATCATGAACACTGAAGCTTTCTTT. Amino acid sequence: CASWTIMNTEAFF. The chain is built from TRBV28 and TRBJ1-1; no clear D. CDR1 and CDR2 (germline): MDHEN, SYDVKM. The CDR3 runs to 13 residues. V was cut by 9 bases and J by 0 bases, with 11 bases left in between.

This clone showed up just once. The CDR3 nucleotides are TGTGCCAGCAGCTTCAGGGGGCGAAGCACTGAAGCTTTCTTT. It is translated as CASSFRGRSTEAFF. V and J are TRBV7-9 and TRBJ1-1; TRBD1 agrees at 8 bases. V lost 3 bases, J lost 4 bases, and 4 bases stayed unmatched. CDR1 and CDR2 from the germline V gene are SEHNR and FQNEAQ (reference sequence). The CDR3 is made up of 14 amino acids.

In its sample, this clone was seen once. V is TRBV6-6 and J is TRBJ2-1, with D maybe TRBD2 (6 bases). V was trimmed by 7 bases and J by 0 bases, leaving 13 bases between them. From germline, CDR1 is MNHNY and CDR2 SVGAGI (reference sequence). This CDR3 is 15 amino acids long. CDR3 protein: CASTLAVSSYNEQFF. DNA of the CDR3: TGTGCCAGCACCTTAGCGGTGAGCTCCTACAATGAGCAGTTCTTC.